These 12 T cell receptor beta chains came from one sample sequenced in a study of shared clonotypes between healthy human individuals. Naive CD8 populations comprised CD45RO-negative cells positively selected for CCR7, excluding terminally differentiated effector memory CD45RA+ cells. Clones were read by immunoSEQ multiplex PCR, and TCRdb kept only the in-frame ones, dropping some. This sample yields about 590,000 clones, of which about 95% are seen a single time; around 0.097% belongs to the top ten. Sequenced material: naive CD8+ T cells sorted from blood. All receptors come from a woman in her 30s in good health.

The rearrangement links TRBV7-8 to TRBJ2-7; TRBD2 aligns across 10 bases. The V and J ends lost 6 bases and 3 bases, in that order; junction bases with no gene match: 5. This CDR3 region has 14 residues. CDR1 and CDR2 (germline): SGHVS, FQNEAQ. The CDR3 nucleotides read TGTGCCAGCAGGGGGGCTAGCGGGAGCTACGAGCAGTACTTC. It yields the protein CASRGASGSYEQYF. The full variable domain, its missing parts supplied by reference TRBV7-8 and TRBJ2-7, is GAGVSQSPRYKVAKRGQDVALRCDPISGHVSLFWYQQALGQGPEFLTYFQNEAQLDKSGLPSDRFFAERPEGSVSTLKIQRTQQEDSAVYLCASRGASGSYEQYFGPGTRLTVT.

The chain links TRBV19 to TRBJ1-1, with unresolved D. V was pared by 5 bases and J by 5 bases, with 18 bases between. The V gene's germline CDR1 is LNHDA and CDR2 SQIVND (reference sequence). This CDR3 contains 15 residues. CDR3 sequence (DNA): TGTGCCAGTAGTTTGGCCGGGGTCTCGAGGACTGAAGCTTTCTTT. Its translation is CASSLAGVSRTEAFF.

The gene calls are TRBV6-6 and TRBJ2-7; no clear D. The CDR3 length is 13 residues. Germline assignment: CDR1 MNHNY and CDR2 SVGAGI (reference sequence). Trimming took 0 bases from V and 6 from J, leaving 9 bases between them. Written as DNA, the CDR3 is TGTGCCAGCAGTTACTCGAGTTGGCTCGAGCAGTACTTC. It specifies CASSYSSWLEQYF.

This clone has just one count. The genes are TRBV21-1 and TRBJ2-2; TRBD2 is the table's D call, not checked against the DNA. TRBV21-1 is labeled a pseudogene. This CDR3 contains 19 residues. CDR3 nucleotides: TGTGCCAGCACCCAAGGGGGACTAGCGGGAGGAACGAACACCGGGGAGCTGTTTTTT. It encodes CASTQGGLAGGTNTGELFF.

This clone was recorded a few times. This rearrangement joins TRBV7-9 to TRBJ1-1; unclear D gene. With 3 bases removed from V and 7 bases from J, the gap between germline ends came to 6 bases. Germline CDR1 SEHNR, CDR2 FQNEAQ (reference sequence). This CDR3 spans 11 amino acids. The CDR3 protein is CASSLWIEAFF. The CDR3 nucleotides are TGTGCCAGCAGCTTGTGGATTGAAGCTTTCTTT.

The chain is built from TRBV5-6 and TRBJ2-3; 9 bases are shared with TRBD2. The CDR3 consists of 15 residues. With 2 bases clipped from V and 2 bases from J, the junction kept 3 bases outside the gene matches. Germline CDR1 reads SGHDT; CDR2 reads YYEEEE. CDR3 sequence: CASSFSGSYTDTQYF. The CDR3 region has the DNA TGTGCCAGCAGCTTTAGCGGGAGCTACACAGATACGCAGTATTTT.

The chain is built from TRBV9 and TRBJ2-3; 10 nucleotides agree with TRBD2. Germline values: CDR1 SGDLS, CDR2 YYNGEE. With 4 bases clipped from V and 6 bases from J, the junction kept 11 bases outside the gene matches. The CDR3 covers 16 residues. The chain's CDR3 is CASSTGTSDLLDTQYF. The CDR3 nucleotides read TGTGCCAGCAGCACCGGGACTAGCGATCTGCTGGATACGCAGTATTTT.

V gene TRBV5-1 combines with J gene TRBJ2-1, with TRBD2 as a possible D gene (6 bases). V gave up 0 bases and J gave up 12 bases, with 16 bases separating them. Germline lookup yields CDR1 SGHRS and CDR2 YFSETQ. The CDR3 sequence is 14 residues long. The CDR3 spells CASSLDITSGLQFF. The CDR3 nucleotides are TGCGCCAGCAGCTTGGATATAACATCGGGACTGCAGTTCTTC.

V gene TRBV27 combines with J gene TRBJ2-3; a possible D gene is TRBD2 (5 bases). CDR3 length equals 17 residues. Germline loops: CDR1 MNHEY, CDR2 SMNVEV (reference sequence). V lost 2 bases to trimming and J lost 3 bases, with 18 bases between them. The CDR3 reads CASSLEPWGAETDTQYF. The CDR3 DNA reads TGTGCCAGCAGTTTAGAACCGTGGGGAGCAGAGACAGATACGCAGTATTTT.

V is TRBV7-8 and J is TRBJ2-6; 12 positions match TRBD2. CDR1 is SGHVS, CDR2 FQNEAQ, per germline. The CDR3 is 20 amino acids. After removal of 1 base from V and 0 bases from J, the junction contained 7 bases not matched to a gene. In nucleotides, the CDR3 is TGTGCCAGCAGCTTAGTACTAGCGGGAGGACTAGTCTCTGGGGCCAACGTCCTGACTTTC. Residues: CASSLVLAGGLVSGANVLTF.

V and J are TRBV5-4 and TRBJ2-3, with 8 bases lining up with TRBD2. This CDR3 region has 14 residues. Germline CDR1 reads SGHNT; CDR2 reads YYREEE (reference sequence). Trimming cost V 4 bases and J 4 bases; bases outside gene matches: 5. The CDR3 is CASSNGRAADTQYF. CDR3 DNA sequence: TGTGCCAGCAGCAACGGGAGGGCCGCAGATACGCAGTATTTT.

The rearrangement joins TRBV29-1 to TRBJ2-5; perhaps TRBD2 as D (5 bases). The CDR3 runs 14 residues. Trimming pared 4 bases from V and 5 bases from J, leaving 17 bases between. Germline V gene sequence: CDR1 SQVTM, CDR2 ANQGSEA. CDR3 DNA: TGCAGCGTTGGATATCAGCGCCGAGGGGAGACCCAGTACTTC. This encodes CSVGYQRRGETQYF.